This is a list of T cell receptor beta chains from one sample in a study of blood T cell repertoires in COVID-19. TCRdb's table, derived via immunoSEQ multiplex PCR, lists solely in-frame clones and lacks some. The sample has 250,000 to 350,000 clones; just under 90% are singletons. Sequencing was carried out using peripheral blood. Source of these receptors: a woman aged 45 to 65 with COVID-19, enrolled during active disease. Both conserved end residues are part of each CDR3. Some rows have no size entry. The others give once, few or many, or a class for an expanded clone.

clone size: -
J gene: TRBJ2-5
V gene: TRBV11-2
CDR3 protein: CASSRTSGLQETQYF

clone size: once
J gene: TRBJ1-1
V gene: TRBV3-1/TRBV3-2
CDR3 protein: CASSHQGNTEAFF

clone size: -
J gene: TRBJ2-2
V gene: TRBV18
CDR3 protein: CASSPGQGNTGELFF

clone size: few
J gene: TRBJ1-1
V gene: TRBV7-2
CDR3 protein: CASSFDRGLNTEAFF

clone size: -
J gene: TRBJ2-2
V gene: TRBV30
CDR3 protein: CAWKGRGWLSGELFF

clone size: -
J gene: TRBJ1-3
V gene: TRBV29-1
CDR3 protein: CSVKDRGGPSGNTIYF

clone size: -
J gene: TRBJ2-3
V gene: TRBV11-2
CDR3 protein: CASSRTSSHTDTQYF

clone size: -
J gene: TRBJ1-5
V gene: TRBV19
CDR3 protein: CASSIGTGSNQPQHF

clone size: -
J gene: TRBJ1-2
V gene: TRBV10-3
CDR3 protein: CAISSRTGGADGYTF

clone size: -
J gene: TRBJ1-1
V gene: TRBV5-1
CDR3 protein: CASSEPGTEAFF

clone size: -
J gene: TRBJ2-2
V gene: TRBV18
CDR3 protein: CASSPPSRERELFF

clone size: -
J gene: TRBJ1-2
V gene: TRBV27
CDR3 protein: CASSLSGAGGGYTF

clone size: -
J gene: TRBJ2-5
V gene: TRBV7-6
CDR3 protein: CASSLASGNGEPQYF

clone size: -
J gene: TRBJ2-2
V gene: TRBV6-5
CDR3 protein: CASSFDRGGTGELFF

clone size: once
J gene: TRBJ1-1
V gene: TRBV18
CDR3 protein: CASSPERTGPTEAFF

clone size: -
J gene: TRBJ2-7
V gene: TRBV19
CDR3 protein: CASTTTTSGSYEQYF

clone size: few
J gene: TRBJ1-6
V gene: TRBV5-1
CDR3 protein: CASSLTNNSDRTNSPLHF

clone size: -
J gene: TRBJ1-3
V gene: TRBV5-6
CDR3 protein: CASSRAGGFGNTIYF

clone size: once
J gene: TRBJ1-1
V gene: TRBV7-2
CDR3 protein: CASSTRLLNTEAFF

clone size: -
J gene: TRBJ1-3
V gene: TRBV7-9
CDR3 protein: CASRSDRDGNTIYF

clone size: -
J gene: TRBJ1-1
V gene: TRBV30
CDR3 protein: CAWSAGTGVNTEAFF

clone size: -
J gene: TRBJ1-1
V gene: TRBV7-3
CDR3 protein: CASSRGPGGDTEAFF

clone size: -
J gene: TRBJ1-2
V gene: TRBV3-1/TRBV3-2
CDR3 protein: CASSQALESGYTF

clone size: few
J gene: TRBJ2-3
V gene: TRBV14
CDR3 protein: CASSQQYTDTQYF

clone size: -
J gene: TRBJ2-6
V gene: TRBV6-6
CDR3 protein: CASSSGGPSGANVLTF

clone size: -
J gene: TRBJ1-1
V gene: TRBV10-3
CDR3 protein: CAISESRGGGSTEAFF

clone size: -
J gene: TRBJ1-1
V gene: TRBV27
CDR3 protein: CASSWGLEAFF

clone size: -
J gene: TRBJ2-7
V gene: TRBV7-3
CDR3 protein: CASSSGGSGKTQYF

clone size: -
J gene: TRBJ2-5
V gene: TRBV2
CDR3 protein: CASSEVVAGTSLVETQYF

clone size: -
J gene: TRBJ2-7
V gene: TRBV15
CDR3 protein: CATSRDRGSHPEQYF

clone size: -
J gene: TRBJ1-5
V gene: TRBV5-1
CDR3 protein: CASSLDSSNQPQHF

clone size: -
J gene: TRBJ2-2
V gene: TRBV19
CDR3 protein: CASSIQARATGELFF

clone size: -
J gene: TRBJ2-1
V gene: TRBV28
CDR3 protein: CASSPTGTGAYNEQFF

clone size: -
J gene: TRBJ1-1
V gene: TRBV5-1
CDR3 protein: CASSDGSTNTEAFF

clone size: -
J gene: TRBJ2-1
V gene: TRBV27
CDR3 protein: CASSISGLNMRRSYNEQFF

clone size: -
J gene: TRBJ1-1
V gene: TRBV18
CDR3 protein: CASSPTGPRGTEAFF

clone size: -
J gene: TRBJ2-1
V gene: TRBV6-5
CDR3 protein: CASSRTIVVNEQFF

clone size: -
J gene: TRBJ2-1
V gene: TRBV4-2
CDR3 protein: CASSRDLAGGGNEQFF

clone size: -
J gene: TRBJ2-1
V gene: TRBV7-3
CDR3 protein: CASSFNHGRSGNEQFF

clone size: few
J gene: TRBJ1-1
V gene: TRBV2
CDR3 protein: CASDGQGLTEAFF

clone size: -
J gene: TRBJ2-3
V gene: TRBV4-2
CDR3 protein: CASSPTTTDTQYF

clone size: -
J gene: TRBJ1-1
V gene: TRBV18
CDR3 protein: CASSPVQGNTEAFF

clone size: -
J gene: TRBJ1-5
V gene: TRBV19
CDR3 protein: CASSIDPVNQPQHF

clone size: -
J gene: TRBJ2-7
V gene: TRBV19
CDR3 protein: CASSPVGTSGRNEQYF

clone size: -
J gene: TRBJ1-2
V gene: TRBV27
CDR3 protein: CASSNRVGGYTF

clone size: -
J gene: TRBJ1-4
V gene: TRBV4-3
CDR3 protein: CASSPDVSRGKLFF

clone size: -
J gene: TRBJ1-2
V gene: TRBV5-1
CDR3 protein: CASSLRQQGVGYGYTF

clone size: -
J gene: TRBJ1-5
V gene: TRBV27
CDR3 protein: CASSSHRAFSGGQPQHF

clone size: -
J gene: TRBJ2-7
V gene: TRBV5-1
CDR3 protein: CASSSSGTGGMWRQYF

clone size: -
J gene: TRBJ1-1
V gene: TRBV18
CDR3 protein: CASSPQAGLMNTEAFF